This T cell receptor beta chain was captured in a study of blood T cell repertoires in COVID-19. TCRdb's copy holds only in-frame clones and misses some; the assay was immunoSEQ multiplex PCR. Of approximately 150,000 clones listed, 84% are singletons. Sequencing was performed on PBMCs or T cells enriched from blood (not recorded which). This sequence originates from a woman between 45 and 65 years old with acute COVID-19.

The CDR3 sequence is CASSLVGAGSNTEAFF. CDR3 nucleotides: TGTGCCAGCAGCTTAGTTGGGGCAGGTTCGAACACTGAAGCTTTCTTT. The chain couples TRBV7-9 to TRBJ1-1, with a weak D call TRBD1 (5 bases). V dropped 1 base and J dropped 1 base, with 13 bases sitting between them. The CDR3 length is 16 residues. In germline, CDR1 is SEHNR, CDR2 FQNEAQ (reference sequence).